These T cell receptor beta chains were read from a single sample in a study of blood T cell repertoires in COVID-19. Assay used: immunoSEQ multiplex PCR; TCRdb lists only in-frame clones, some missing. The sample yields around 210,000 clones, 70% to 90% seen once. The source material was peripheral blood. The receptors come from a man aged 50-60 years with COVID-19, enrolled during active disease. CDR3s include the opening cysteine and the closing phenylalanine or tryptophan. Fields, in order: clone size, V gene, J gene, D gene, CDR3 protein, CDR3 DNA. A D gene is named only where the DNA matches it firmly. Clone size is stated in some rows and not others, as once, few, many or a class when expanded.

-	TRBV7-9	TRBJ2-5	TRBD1	CASSPGGPKQETQYF	TGTGCCAGCAGCCCAGGGGGTCCGAAACAAGAGACCCAGTACTTC
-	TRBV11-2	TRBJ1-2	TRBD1	CASSFSGDRPNYGYTF	TGTGCCAGCAGCTTTTCGGGGGACAGGCCTAACTATGGCTACACCTTC
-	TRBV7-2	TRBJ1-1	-	CASSGRGVGTEAFF	TGTGCCAGCAGCGGCAGGGGTGTAGGCACTGAAGCTTTCTTT
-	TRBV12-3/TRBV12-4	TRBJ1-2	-	CASSQGFNYGYTF	TGTGCCAGCAGTCAGGGGTTTAACTATGGCTACACCTTC
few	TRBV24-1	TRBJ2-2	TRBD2	CATSPTSAAAGELFF	TGTGCCACCAGTCCCACTAGCGCGGCCGCCGGGGAGCTGTTTTTT
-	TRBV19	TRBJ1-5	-	CASSLIRDKGSNQPQHF	TGTGCCAGTAGCCTCATCCGGGACAAAGGGAGCAATCAGCCCCAGCATTTT
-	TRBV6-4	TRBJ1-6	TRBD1	CASRRTGGALGSPLHF	TGTGCCAGCAGAAGGACAGGGGGTGCCCTTGGTTCACCCCTCCACTTT
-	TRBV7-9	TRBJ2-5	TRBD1	CASSPGTDYETQYF	TGTGCCAGCAGCCCGGGGACAGACTATGAGACCCAGTACTTC
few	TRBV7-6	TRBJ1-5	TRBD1	CASSGQTGWNQPQHF	TGTGCCAGCAGCGGGCAGACAGGGTGGAATCAGCCCCAGCATTTT
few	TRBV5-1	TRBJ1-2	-	CASGDEGGYGYTF	TGCGCCAGCGGTGACGAGGGAGGCTATGGCTACACCTTC
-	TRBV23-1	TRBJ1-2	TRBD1	CASSQFQAGTGTYGYTF	TGCGCCAGCAGTCAATTTCAAGCGGGGACAGGGACCTATGGCTACACCTTC
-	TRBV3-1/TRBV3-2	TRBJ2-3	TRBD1	CATRPGTGAVDTQYF	TGTGCCACCAGACCCGGGACAGGGGCGGTAGATACGCAGTATTTT
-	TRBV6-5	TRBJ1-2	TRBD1	CASSYLTGGEGYTF	TGTGCCAGCAGTTATCTCACAGGGGGCGAGGGCTACACCTTC
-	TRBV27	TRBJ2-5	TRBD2	CASRGRSGGSIGTQYF	TGTGCCAGCAGGGGGCGTAGCGGGGGGAGTATTGGGACCCAGTACTTC
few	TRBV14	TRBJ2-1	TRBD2	CASSQGAGFYNEQFF	TGTGCCAGCAGCCAAGGAGCGGGGTTTTACAATGAGCAGTTCTTC
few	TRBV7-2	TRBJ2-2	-	CASSFSGLLNTGELFF	TGTGCCAGCAGCTTTTCCGGACTCCTAAACACCGGGGAGCTGTTTTTT
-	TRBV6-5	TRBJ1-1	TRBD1	CASNRDRGLNEAFF	TGTGCCAGCAACCGGGACAGGGGCCTTAATGAAGCTTTCTTT
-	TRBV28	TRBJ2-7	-	CASSLTGYEQYF	TGTGCCAGCAGTCTAACCGGCTACGAGCAGTACTTC
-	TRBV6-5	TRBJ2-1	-	CASSPRDSRHEQFF	TGTGCCAGCAGTCCCCGGGACTCCAGACATGAGCAGTTCTTC
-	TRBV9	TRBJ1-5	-	CASSAGTVGDQPQHF	TGTGCCAGCAGTGCAGGCACAGTCGGCGATCAGCCCCAGCATTTT
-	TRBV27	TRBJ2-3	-	CASKPGRTDTQYF	TGTGCCAGCAAGCCTGGGAGGACAGATACGCAGTATTTT
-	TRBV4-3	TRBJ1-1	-	CASSQDERGSTEAFF	TGCGCCAGCAGCCAGGACGAGAGGGGGAGCACTGAAGCTTTCTTT
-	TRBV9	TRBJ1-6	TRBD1	CASSVRDRVSPLHF	TGTGCCAGCAGCGTTCGGGACAGGGTTTCACCCCTCCACTTT
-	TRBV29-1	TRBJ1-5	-	CSVVVGGTDSNQPQHF	TGCAGCGTTGTAGTGGGGGGGACCGATAGCAATCAGCCCCAGCATTTT
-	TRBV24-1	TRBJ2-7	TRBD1	CATSEFSGTGVIEQYF	TGTGCCACCAGTGAATTCTCCGGGACAGGGGTTATTGAGCAGTACTTC
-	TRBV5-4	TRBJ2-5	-	CASSPRLGTQETQYF	TGTGCCAGCAGTCCCCGACTAGGCACCCAAGAGACCCAGTACTTC
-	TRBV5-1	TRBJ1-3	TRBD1	CASSSAGQGFGNTIYF	TGCGCCAGCAGCTCCGCTGGACAGGGGTTTGGAAACACCATATATTTT
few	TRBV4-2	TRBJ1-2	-	CASSQDSYGYTF	TGTGCCAGCAGCCAAGATAGCTATGGCTACACCTTC
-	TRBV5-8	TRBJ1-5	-	CASSLELNQPQHF	TGTGCCAGCAGCTTGGAGCTCAATCAGCCCCAGCATTTT
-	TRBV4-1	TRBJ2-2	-	CASSQQPRGTGELFF	TGCGCCAGCAGCCAACAACCCAGGGGCACCGGGGAGCTGTTTTTT
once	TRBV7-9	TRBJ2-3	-	CASIPLAGPYDTQYF	TGTGCCAGCATCCCACTCGCGGGGCCTTATGATACGCAGTATTTT
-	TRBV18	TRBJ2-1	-	CASYAAVRDNEQFF	TGTGCCAGCTATGCTGCGGTTCGGGACAATGAGCAGTTCTTC
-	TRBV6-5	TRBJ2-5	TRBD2	CASRYTSGGETQYF	TGTGCCAGCAGGTACACTAGCGGGGGGGAGACCCAGTACTTC
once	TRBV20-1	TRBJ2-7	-	CSATPQNEQYF	TGCAGTGCTACGCCTCAGAACGAGCAGTACTTC
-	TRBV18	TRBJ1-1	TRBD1	CASSPPDRGNTEAFF	TGTGCCAGCTCACCACCGGACAGGGGGAACACTGAAGCTTTCTTT
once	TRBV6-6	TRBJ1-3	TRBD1	CASSLTGSSGNTIYF	TGTGCCAGCAGTTTGACAGGGAGCTCTGGAAACACCATATATTTT
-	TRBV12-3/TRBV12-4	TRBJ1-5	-	CASSLGTNQHF	TGTGCCAGCAGTTTAGGCACAAACCAGCATTTT
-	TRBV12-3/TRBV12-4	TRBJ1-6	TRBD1	CASKGTGDSPLHF	TGTGCCAGCAAAGGGACAGGGGATTCACCCCTCCACTTT
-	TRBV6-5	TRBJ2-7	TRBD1	CASSKTLTGTYEQYF	TGTGCCAGCAGTAAAACCTTGACAGGGACCTACGAGCAGTACTTC
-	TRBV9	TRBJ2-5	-	CASSVGGGETQYF	TGTGCCAGCAGCGTAGGAGGGGGAGAGACCCAGTACTTC
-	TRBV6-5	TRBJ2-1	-	CASRKGWGGADEQFF	TGTGCCAGCAGAAAGGGATGGGGGGGGGCGGATGAGCAGTTCTTC
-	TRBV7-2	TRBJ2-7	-	CASSLAGGYEQYF	TGTGCCAGCAGCTTAGCAGGGGGCTACGAGCAGTACTTC
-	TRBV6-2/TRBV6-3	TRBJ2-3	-	CASSYVRGTDTQYF	TGTGCCAGCAGTTACGTCAGGGGCACAGATACGCAGTATTTT
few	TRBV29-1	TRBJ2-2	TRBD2	CSVESSGEGGELFF	TGCAGCGTTGAATCTAGCGGGGAGGGCGGGGAGCTGTTTTTT
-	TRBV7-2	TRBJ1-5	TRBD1	CASSLGRGPDQPQHF	TGTGCCAGCAGCTTGGGCAGGGGGCCCGATCAGCCCCAGCATTTT
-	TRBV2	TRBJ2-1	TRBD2	CASSVTSGLHNEQFF	TGTGCCAGCAGTGTTACTAGCGGATTACACAATGAGCAGTTCTTC
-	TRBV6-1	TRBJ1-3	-	CASTTPLDSGNTIYF	TGTGCCAGCACTACACCCCTAGACTCTGGAAACACCATATATTTT
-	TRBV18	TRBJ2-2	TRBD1	CASSQYRGNTGELFF	TGTGCCAGCTCCCAATACAGGGGGAACACCGGGGAGCTGTTTTTT
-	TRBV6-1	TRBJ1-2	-	CASSEPAVLANYGYTF	TGTGCCAGCAGTGAGCCGGCGGTCTTGGCTAACTATGGCTACACCTTC
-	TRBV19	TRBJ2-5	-	CASSRTVQETQYF	TGTGCCAGTAGTCGGACAGTACAAGAGACCCAGTACTTC
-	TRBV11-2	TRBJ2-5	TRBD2	CASSPGTSRETQYF	TGTGCCAGCAGCCCTGGGACTAGCAGGGAGACCCAGTACTTC
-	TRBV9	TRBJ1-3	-	CASSSGGGNTIYF	TGTGCCAGCAGCTCGGGAGGGGGAAACACCATATATTTT
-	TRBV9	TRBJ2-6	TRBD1	CASSVEGANSGANVLTF	TGTGCCAGCAGCGTAGAGGGGGCTAACTCTGGGGCCAACGTCCTGACTTTC
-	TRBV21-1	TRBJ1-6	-	CASSPRDNSYNSPLHF	TGTGCCAGCAGCCCCCGGGACAACTCCTATAATTCACCCCTCCACTTT
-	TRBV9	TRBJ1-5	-	CASSDGTISQPQHF	TGTGCCAGCAGCGACGGGACAATCTCCCAGCCCCAGCATTTT